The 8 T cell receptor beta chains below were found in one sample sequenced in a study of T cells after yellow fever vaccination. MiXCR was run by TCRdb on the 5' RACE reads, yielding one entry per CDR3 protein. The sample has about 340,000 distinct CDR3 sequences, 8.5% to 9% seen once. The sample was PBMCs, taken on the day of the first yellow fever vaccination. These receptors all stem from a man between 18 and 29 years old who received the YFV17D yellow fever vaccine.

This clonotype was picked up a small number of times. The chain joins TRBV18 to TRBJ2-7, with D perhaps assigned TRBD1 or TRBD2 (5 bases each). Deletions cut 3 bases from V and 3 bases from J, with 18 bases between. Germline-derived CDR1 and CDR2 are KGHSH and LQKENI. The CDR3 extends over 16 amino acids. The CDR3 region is CASSPVGAGGFYEQYV. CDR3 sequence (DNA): TGTGCCAGCTCACCGGTCGGGGCAGGAGGTTTCTACGAGCAGTACGTC.

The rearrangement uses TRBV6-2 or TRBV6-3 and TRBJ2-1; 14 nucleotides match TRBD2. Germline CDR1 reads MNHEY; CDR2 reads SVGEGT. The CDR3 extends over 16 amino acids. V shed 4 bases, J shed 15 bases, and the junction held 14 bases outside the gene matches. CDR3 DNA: TGTGCCAGCAGTTCGGGACGACTAGCGGGGGGGACCGATTGGTTCTTC. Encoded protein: CASSSGRLAGGTDWFF.

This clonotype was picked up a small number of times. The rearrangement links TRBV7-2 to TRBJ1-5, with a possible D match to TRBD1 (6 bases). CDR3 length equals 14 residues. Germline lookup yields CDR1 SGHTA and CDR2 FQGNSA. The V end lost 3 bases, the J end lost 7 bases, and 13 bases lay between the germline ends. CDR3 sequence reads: CASSFEGGLQPQHF. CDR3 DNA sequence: TGTGCCAGCAGCTTTGAGGGGGGGCTCCAGCCCCAGCATTTT.

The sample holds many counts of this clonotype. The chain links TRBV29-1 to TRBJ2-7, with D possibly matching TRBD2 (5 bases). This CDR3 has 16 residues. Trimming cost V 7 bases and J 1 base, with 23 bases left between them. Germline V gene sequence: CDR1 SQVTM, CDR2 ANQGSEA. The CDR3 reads CSAKLGPSPLSYEQYF. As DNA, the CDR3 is TGCAGCGCGAAACTAGGGCCTTCGCCCCTTTCCTACGAGCAGTACTTC.

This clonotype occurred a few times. Here the CDR3 DNA reads TGCAGCGTTGAAACGCGGGGAACGAACACCGGGGAGCTGTTTTTT. As protein: CSVETRGTNTGELFF. The chain uses TRBV29-1 and TRBJ2-2; D is possibly TRBD2 (6 bases). Germline CDR1 is SQVTM and CDR2 is ANQGSEA. V shed 2 bases and J shed 0 bases, with 10 bases lying between them. The CDR3 contains 15 residues.

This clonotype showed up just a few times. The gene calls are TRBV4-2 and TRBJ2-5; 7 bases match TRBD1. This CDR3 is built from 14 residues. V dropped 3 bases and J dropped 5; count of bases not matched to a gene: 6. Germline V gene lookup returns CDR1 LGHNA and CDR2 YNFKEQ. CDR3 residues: CASSQPQGDETQYF. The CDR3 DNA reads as TGTGCCAGCAGCCAGCCCCAGGGGGACGAGACCCAGTACTTC.

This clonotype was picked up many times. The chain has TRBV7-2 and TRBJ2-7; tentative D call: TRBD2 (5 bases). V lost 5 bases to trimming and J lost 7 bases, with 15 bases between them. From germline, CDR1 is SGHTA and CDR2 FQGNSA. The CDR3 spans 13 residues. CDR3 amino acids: CASSLQKGGEQYF. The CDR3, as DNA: TGTGCCAGCAGCCTTCAGAAGGGCGGGGAGCAGTACTTC. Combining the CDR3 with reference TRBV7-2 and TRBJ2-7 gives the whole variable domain GAGVSQSPSNKVTEKGKDVELRCDPISGHTALYWYRQSLGQGLEFLIYFQGNSAPDKSGLPSDRFSAERTGGSVSTLTIQRTQQEDSAVYLCASSLQKGGEQYFGPGTRLTVT.

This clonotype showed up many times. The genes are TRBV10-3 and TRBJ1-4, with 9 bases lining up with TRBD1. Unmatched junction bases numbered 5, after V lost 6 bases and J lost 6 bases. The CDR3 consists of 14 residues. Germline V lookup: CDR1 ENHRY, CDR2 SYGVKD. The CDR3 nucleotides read TGTGCCATCAGGCCGGGACAGGGAGATGAAAAACTGTTTTTT. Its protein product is CAIRPGQGDEKLFF.